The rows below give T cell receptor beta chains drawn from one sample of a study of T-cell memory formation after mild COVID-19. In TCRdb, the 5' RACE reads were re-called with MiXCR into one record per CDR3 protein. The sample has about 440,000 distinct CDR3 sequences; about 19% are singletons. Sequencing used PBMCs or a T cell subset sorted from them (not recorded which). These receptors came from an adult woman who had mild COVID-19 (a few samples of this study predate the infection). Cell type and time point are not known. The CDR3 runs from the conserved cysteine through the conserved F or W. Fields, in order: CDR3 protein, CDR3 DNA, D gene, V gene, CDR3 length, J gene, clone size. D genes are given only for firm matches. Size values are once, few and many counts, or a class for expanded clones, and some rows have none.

CASSTTSGRAESTDTQYF,TGTGCCAGTAGTACGACTAGCGGGAGGGCCGAGTCCACAGATACGCAGTATTTT,TRBD2,TRBV19,18,TRBJ2-3,.
CASSFGKGAQGEAFF,TGTGCCAGCAGTTTTGGGAAAGGGGCACAGGGTGAAGCTTTCTTT,.,TRBV12-3/TRBV12-4,15,TRBJ1-1,.
CASSQITSLAGSGELFF,TGCGCCAGCAGCCAGATTACTTCTCTAGCGGGTTCCGGGGAGCTGTTTTTT,TRBD2,TRBV4-1,17,TRBJ2-2,.
CSARVIRETYTDTQYF,TGCAGTGCTAGAGTCATCCGGGAGACCTACACAGATACGCAGTATTTT,.,TRBV20-1,16,TRBJ2-3,few
CASSMKGWNTEAFF,TGTGCCAGTAGTATGAAAGGCTGGAACACTGAAGCTTTCTTT,.,TRBV19,14,TRBJ1-1,.
CATSDFILGYTF,TGTGCCACCAGTGATTTTATCCTTGGCTACACCTTC,.,TRBV24-1,12,TRBJ1-2,.
CASTIGTEAFF,TGTGCCAGCACTATTGGCACTGAAGCTTTCTTT,.,TRBV7-9,11,TRBJ1-1,few
CASSVHRGHSPLHF,TGTGCCAGCAGTGTCCACCGGGGTCATTCACCCCTCCACTTT,.,TRBV28,14,TRBJ1-6,once
CASSSPNTGFGETQYF,TGTGCCAGCAGTTCCCCGAATACAGGGTTTGGCGAGACCCAGTACTTC,.,TRBV6-5,16,TRBJ2-5,.
CASSSVAGSRDTQYF,TGTGCCAGCAGCTCCGTAGCGGGATCGAGAGATACGCAGTATTTT,TRBD2,TRBV7-3,15,TRBJ2-3,few
CASSLQAQLGIDTQYF,TGTGCCAGCAGTTTACAAGCGCAACTGGGGATAGATACGCAGTATTTT,.,TRBV12-3/TRBV12-4,16,TRBJ2-3,few
CASRKPGTRNTGELFF,TGTGCCAGCAGAAAACCGGGGACACGAAACACCGGGGAGCTGTTTTTT,.,TRBV11-2,16,TRBJ2-2,many
CSVGATDTEAFF,TGCAGCGTTGGAGCCACAGACACTGAAGCTTTCTTT,.,TRBV29-1,12,TRBJ1-1,few
CASSQGNRGIHNEQFF,TGTGCCAGCAGCCAAGGAAACAGGGGAATCCACAATGAGCAGTTCTTC,TRBD1,TRBV3-1,16,TRBJ2-1,.
CASSLGFSEANVLTF,TGTGCCAGCAGCTTAGGTTTCTCAGAGGCCAACGTCCTGACTTTC,.,TRBV7-9,15,TRBJ2-6,.
CASSDRGQPQHF,TGTGCCAGTAGTGACAGGGGTCAGCCCCAGCATTTT,TRBD1,TRBV19,12,TRBJ1-5,.
CATSSPGTSGTYEQYF,TGTGCCACCAGCAGTCCCGGGACTAGCGGGACCTACGAGCAGTACTTC,TRBD2,TRBV15,16,TRBJ2-7,few
CASSLRSTKTQYF,TGTGCCAGCAGCTTAAGGTCGACTAAGACGCAGTATTTT,.,TRBV13,13,TRBJ2-3,many
CASSGPGQGSYGYTF,TGTGCCAGCAGTGGACCGGGACAGGGTTCCTATGGCTACACCTTC,TRBD1,TRBV6-2/TRBV6-3,15,TRBJ1-2,few
CASSLGRGWDNEQFF,TGTGCCAGCAGTTTAGGGAGGGGTTGGGACAATGAGCAGTTCTTC,.,TRBV12-3/TRBV12-4,15,TRBJ2-1,.
CVFWWPTSGGPSEQFF,TGTGTCTTCTGGTGGCCAACTAGCGGGGGACCCTCGGAGCAGTTCTTC,TRBD2,TRBV7-7,16,TRBJ2-1,few
CSVSPSGVPQETQYF,TGCAGCGTTAGTCCTAGCGGGGTCCCCCAAGAGACCCAGTACTTC,TRBD2,TRBV29-1,15,TRBJ2-5,few
CASSLESGYEQFF,TGTGCCAGCAGCCTAGAGTCGGGCTATGAGCAGTTCTTC,.,TRBV7-6,13,TRBJ2-1,few
CASSPTGATNEKLFF,TGTGCCAGCAGCCCAACGGGGGCGACTAATGAAAAACTGTTTTTT,.,TRBV11-2,15,TRBJ1-4,.
CASSGGLRVGEQYF,TGTGCCAGCAGCGGGGGACTTCGCGTCGGCGAGCAGTACTTC,.,TRBV4-2,14,TRBJ2-7,.
CASSQVGSGGPLHF,TGTGCCAGCAGCCAAGTAGGGTCCGGGGGACCCCTCCACTTT,.,TRBV3-1,14,TRBJ1-6,few
CASSDDRDQPQHF,TGCGCCAGCAGCGACGACCGAGATCAGCCCCAGCATTTT,.,TRBV4-1,13,TRBJ1-5,.
CASSLAGRTNEQFF,TGTGCTAGCAGCTTAGCGGGCCGGACCAATGAGCAGTTCTTC,TRBD2,TRBV7-7,14,TRBJ2-1,many
CASLELGTAPSSYNSPLHF,TGTGCCAGCTTAGAGCTTGGGACAGCCCCTAGCTCCTATAATTCACCCCTCCACTTT,TRBD1,TRBV2,19,TRBJ1-6,many
CASSSPRTSGRINEQFF,TGTGCCAGCAGTTCCCCTCGGACTAGCGGGAGGATCAATGAGCAGTTCTTC,TRBD2,TRBV27,17,TRBJ2-1,few
CATSRGGEADTQYF,TGTGCCACCAGCCGAGGGGGCGAGGCAGATACGCAGTATTTT,TRBD1,TRBV15,14,TRBJ2-3,.